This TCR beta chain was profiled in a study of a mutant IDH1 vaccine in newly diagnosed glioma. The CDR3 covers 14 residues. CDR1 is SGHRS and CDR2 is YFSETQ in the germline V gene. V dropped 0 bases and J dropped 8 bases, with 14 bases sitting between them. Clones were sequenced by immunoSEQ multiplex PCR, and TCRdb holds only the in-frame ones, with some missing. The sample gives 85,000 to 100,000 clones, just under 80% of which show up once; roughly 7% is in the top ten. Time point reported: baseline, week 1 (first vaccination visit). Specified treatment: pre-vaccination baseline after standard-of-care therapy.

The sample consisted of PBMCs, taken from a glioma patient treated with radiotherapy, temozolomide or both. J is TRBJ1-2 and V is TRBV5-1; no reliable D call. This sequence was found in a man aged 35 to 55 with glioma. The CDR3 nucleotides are TGCGCCAGCAGCTTGGATGCCAAAGGTTTAGGCTACACCTTC. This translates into CASSLDAKGLGYTF.